This TCR beta chain was captured by sequencing in a study of cytomegalovirus exposure and HLA in healthy donors. Germline values: CDR1 SGHRS, CDR2 YFSETQ. Trimming stripped 4 bases from V and 1 base from J, with 11 bases between. The CDR3 is made up of 14 amino acids. 13 Jbeta primers and 60 Vbeta primers were used for the PCR. Sequencing used immunoSEQ multiplex PCR; TCRdb keeps in-frame clones, though not all of them. Of roughly 220,000 clones listed, about two thirds are singletons. The sequence came from a man between 35 and 55 years old in good health and CMV-seropositive. The genes are TRBV5-1 and TRBJ1-1; D is ambiguous. Sequencing used PBMCs. The CDR3 nucleotides read TGCGCCAGCAGCACGCTACCGAAGAACACTGAAGCTTTCTTT. Its protein is CASSTLPKNTEAFF.